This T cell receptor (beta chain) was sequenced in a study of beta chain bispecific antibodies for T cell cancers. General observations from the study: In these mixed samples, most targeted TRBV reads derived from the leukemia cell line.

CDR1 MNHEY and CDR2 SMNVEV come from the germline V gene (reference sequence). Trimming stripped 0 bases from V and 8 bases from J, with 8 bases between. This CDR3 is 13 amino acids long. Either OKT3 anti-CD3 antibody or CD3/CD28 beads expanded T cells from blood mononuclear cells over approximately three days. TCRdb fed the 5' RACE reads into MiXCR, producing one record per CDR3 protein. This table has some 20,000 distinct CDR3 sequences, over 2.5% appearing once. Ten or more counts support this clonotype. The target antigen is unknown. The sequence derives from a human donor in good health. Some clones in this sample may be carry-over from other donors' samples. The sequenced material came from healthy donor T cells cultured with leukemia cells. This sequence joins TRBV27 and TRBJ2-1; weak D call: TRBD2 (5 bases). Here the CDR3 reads CASSLSPADEQFF. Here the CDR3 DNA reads TGTGCCAGCAGTTTATCCCCAGCGGATGAGCAGTTCTTC.